Each of the 5 T cell receptor beta chains below was sequenced from the same sample in a study of T cells after posttransplantation cyclophosphamide. Using immunoSEQ multiplex PCR, the repertoire was profiled, and TCRdb retains in-frame clones only, with some absent. The sample is made up of 30,000 to 35,000 clones, none counted only once. Source material: PBMCs. Source of these receptors: a woman aged 30 to 39 in good health and a related stem cell transplant donor.

This clone was seen at least ten times. The rearrangement joins TRBV6-2 or TRBV6-3 to TRBJ2-3, with 8 bases fitting TRBD1. V lost 5 bases, J lost 4 bases, and 8 bases stayed unmatched. CDR3 length: 15 amino acids. CDR1 is MNHEY, CDR2 SVGEGT, per germline. The CDR3 DNA reads as TGTGCCAGCAGTGCGTCTCGGACAGGGCCAGATACGCAGTATTTT. As protein: CASSASRTGPDTQYF.

This clone was counted at least ten times. The chain carries TRBV6-2 or TRBV6-3 and TRBJ1-1; D is possibly TRBD1 (5 bases). The germline gives CDR1 MNHEY, CDR2 SVGEGT. The CDR3 covers 13 residues. Trimming took 2 bases from V and 4 from J, leaving 8 bases between them. Written as DNA, the CDR3 is TGTGCCAGCAGTTACAGGGGATTCACTGAAGCTTTCTTT. This translates into CASSYRGFTEAFF.

This clone was counted ten times or more. The chain carries TRBV6-1 and TRBJ1-2, with a weak D call TRBD1 (6 bases). V lost 4 bases to trimming and J lost 0 bases, with 15 bases between them. The CDR3 is made up of 16 amino acids. In germline, CDR1 is MNHNS, CDR2 SASEGT. The CDR3 DNA is TGTGCCAGCAGTGGTTTCCCGGACAGCCCTAACTATGGCTACACCTTC. Protein sequence: CASSGFPDSPNYGYTF.

This clone was detected many times. The V and J genes are TRBV5-6 and TRBJ2-2, with 9 positions matching TRBD1. The CDR3 covers 14 residues. Germline V lookup: CDR1 SGHDT, CDR2 YYEEEE. J lost 5 bases, V lost 3 bases, and 2 bases had no gene match. This CDR3 is CASSWDRVTGELFF. The CDR3 DNA reads as TGTGCCAGCAGCTGGGACAGGGTTACCGGGGAGCTGTTTTTT.

The chain couples TRBV28 to TRBJ1-5, with D possibly matching TRBD1 (5 bases). The V end lost 5 bases, the J end lost 1 base, and 9 bases lay between the germline ends. This CDR3 has 14 amino acids. Germline-derived CDR1 and CDR2 are MDHEN and SYDVKM. This CDR3 reads CASSPQVSNQPQHF. CDR3 DNA: TGTGCCAGCAGTCCACAGGTGAGCAATCAGCCCCAGCATTTT.